This TCR beta chain was recovered during a study of CD8+ T cells in alopecia areata. The CDR3 loop spans 11 amino acids. Per the germline V gene, CDR1 is SGHVS and CDR2 is FQNEAQ. V lost 5 bases to trimming and J lost 3 bases, with 4 bases between them. Sequencing templates came from extracted RNA that was reverse transcribed into cDNA. The assay was immunoSEQ multiplex PCR, and TCRdb's table has in-frame clones only and misses some. The sample has over 110,000 clones; roughly 46% are singletons. The sequence was obtained from a human donor with alopecia areata. The chain recombines TRBV7-8 with TRBJ2-5; D gene uncertain. The input for sequencing was CD4+ T cells sorted from blood, taken at week 0. This CDR3 reads CASSQEETQYF. The CDR3 DNA reads TGTGCCAGCAGCCAAGAAGAGACCCAGTACTTC.